The sequence of this T cell receptor beta chain was determined in a study of blood T cells in healthy people across ages. Points on this clonotype: The antigen remains undetermined.

The second PCR ran 7 to 11 cycles with a sample-barcoded 5' primer and J-beta primers. Samples each returned at least 3 million CDR3-containing paired-end reads. A single record per CDR3 protein comes from TCRdb applying MiXCR to the 5' RACE reads. The sample yields roughly 800,000 distinct CDR3 sequences, 35% to 40% seen once. Study-wide points: Diversity of TCR beta correlated strongly with naive T cell percentage.

Between the trimmed V and J ends, which lost 5 bases and 7 bases, there was a span of 15 bases. This CDR3 contains 14 residues. In germline, CDR1 is MNHEY, CDR2 SVGEGT. The chain links TRBV6-2 or TRBV6-3 to TRBJ1-5; possible D gene TRBD1, 6 bases. Specimen: blood. The TCR originated in a man between 18 and 29 years old in good health. DNA of the CDR3: TGTGCCAGCAGTCGATACAGGGAGGAGCAGCCCCAGCATTTT. Its translation is CASSRYREEQPQHF.